The T cell receptor beta chain under discussion was sequenced for a study of shared clonotypes between healthy human individuals. Points from the study as a whole: Although depth was large, rarefaction showed that sequencing of the sorted subsets was incomplete. Clonotype sharing levels among donors were expected to vary with sequencing depth. Researchers sampled only blood; tissue repertoires likely differ.

CD45RO-negative cells were positively selected for CCR7, leaving out terminally differentiated effector memory CD45RA+ cells. Concerning this clone itself: Its specificity is not known.

In germline, CDR1 is SSHAT, CDR2 FNYEAQ (reference sequence). Trimming cost V 4 bases and J 5 bases; bases outside gene matches: 3. The CDR3 is 14 amino acids. Using immunoSEQ multiplex PCR, the repertoire was profiled, and TCRdb retains in-frame clones only, with some absent. The sample has some 2.1 million clones, 80% to 95% seen once; the top ten hold more than 1.5%. The source is a man aged 18 to 29 in good health. Some clones in this sample may be carry-over from other donors' samples. The V call is TRBV7-7, the J call TRBJ1-4, with 8 bases identical to TRBD1. The sample comprised naive CD8+ T cells from PBMCs. The CDR3 coding sequence is TGTGCCAGCAGCTCCCAGGGGGCGAATGAAAAACTGTTTTTT. This encodes CASSSQGANEKLFF.